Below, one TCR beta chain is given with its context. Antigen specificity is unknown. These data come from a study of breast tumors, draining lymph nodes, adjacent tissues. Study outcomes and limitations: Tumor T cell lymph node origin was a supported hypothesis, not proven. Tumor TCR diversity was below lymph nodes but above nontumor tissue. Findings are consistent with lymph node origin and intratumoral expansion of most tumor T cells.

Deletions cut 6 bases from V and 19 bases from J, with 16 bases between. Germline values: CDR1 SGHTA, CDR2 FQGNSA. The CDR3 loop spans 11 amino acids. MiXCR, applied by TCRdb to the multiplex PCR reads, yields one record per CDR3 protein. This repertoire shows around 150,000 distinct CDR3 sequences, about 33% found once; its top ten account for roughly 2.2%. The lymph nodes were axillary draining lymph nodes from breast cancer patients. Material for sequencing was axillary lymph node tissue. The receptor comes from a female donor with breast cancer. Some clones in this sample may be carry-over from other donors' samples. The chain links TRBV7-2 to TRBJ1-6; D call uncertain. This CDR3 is CASSNNPILHF. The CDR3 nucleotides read TGTGCCAGCAGTAACAACCCCATCTTACACTTT.